A single sample gave rise to the 8 T cell receptor beta chains below, sequenced in a study of shared clonotypes between healthy human individuals. Libraries were prepared by immunoSEQ multiplex PCR; TCRdb keeps only in-frame clonotypes and omits some of them. The sample contains 1.6 million or so clones, roughly 96% of which appear only once. What was sequenced was naive CD4+ T cells sorted from blood. Subset reported: CD45RA+ positively selected. All receptors come from a man aged 25 to 45 in good health.

J is TRBJ2-2 and V is TRBV5-4, with 14 bases identical to TRBD2. Germline V lookup: CDR1 SGHNT, CDR2 YYREEE (reference sequence). The ends lost 5 bases at V and 5 bases at J; junction bases unmatched: 14. The CDR3 consists of 19 residues. For the CDR3, the DNA is TGTGCCAGCAGTTCTCCGGGGACTAGCGGGAGAGCTCGAACCGGGGAGCTGTTTTTT. Translating it yields CASSSPGTSGRARTGELFF.

The rearrangement links TRBV15 to TRBJ1-5, with no clear D. There are 13 residues in the CDR3. Trimming pared 0 bases from V and 5 bases from J, leaving 5 bases between. Germline loops: CDR1 LNHNV, CDR2 YYDKDF (reference sequence). The CDR3 nucleotides read TGTGCCACCAGCAGAGAAAGGGATCAGCCCCAGCATTTT. Protein product: CATSRERDQPQHF.

V and J are TRBV9 and TRBJ2-6, with D uncertain. V gave up 4 bases and J gave up 0 bases, with 5 bases separating them. Per the germline V gene, CDR1 is SGDLS and CDR2 is YYNGEE. The CDR3 length is 14 residues. CDR3 in amino acids: CASSPSSGANVLTF. DNA of the CDR3: TGTGCCAGCAGCCCAAGCTCTGGGGCCAACGTCCTGACTTTC.

The chain couples TRBV5-4 to TRBJ2-1; 14 bases agree with TRBD2. The CDR3 is 17 amino acids. The junction had 9 bases not matched to a gene; V was cut back by 4 bases and J by 6 bases. CDR1 SGHNT and CDR2 YYREEE come from the germline V gene (reference sequence). The chain's CDR3 is CASSARLAGGTLNEQFF. CDR3 bases: TGTGCCAGCAGCGCGAGACTAGCGGGAGGGACTCTCAATGAGCAGTTCTTC.

The chain couples TRBV7-3 to TRBJ2-3; D uncertain. The germline CDR1 and CDR2 sequences are SGHTA and FQGTGA. CDR3 length: 14 residues. V lost 2 bases to trimming and J lost 3 bases, with 9 bases between them. CDR3 bases: TGTGCCAGCAGCTTACGGGCAGGTACAGATACGCAGTATTTT. This gives the protein CASSLRAGTDTQYF.

The V call is TRBV9, the J call TRBJ2-7, with 8 bases aligning to TRBD2. The CDR3 is 15 residues long. Germline-derived CDR1 and CDR2 are SGDLS and YYNGEE. J was trimmed by 2 bases and V by 4 bases; bases with no gene match: 8. This CDR3 reads CASSPHREGPYEQYF. CDR3 sequence (DNA): TGTGCCAGCAGCCCTCATCGGGAGGGTCCCTACGAGCAGTACTTC.

As for this clone: Other DNA variants within this sample encode the same CDR3. J is TRBJ1-2 and V is TRBV28; 7 positions agree with TRBD1. The V segment lost 4 bases and the J segment 3 bases; nucleotides outside the gene matches: 2. CDR3 size: 13 residues. Germline lookup yields CDR1 MDHEN and CDR2 SYDVKM. CDR3 nucleotide sequence: TGTGCCAGCAGTTCGGGGACAGACTATGGCTACACCTTC. This sequence encodes CASSSGTDYGYTF.

V and J are TRBV5-4 and TRBJ2-7; D is unclear. With 0 bases removed from V and 5 bases from J, the gap between germline ends came to 6 bases. The CDR3 covers 12 residues. Per the germline V gene, CDR1 is SGHNT and CDR2 is YYREEE (reference sequence). For the CDR3, the DNA is TGTGCCAGCAGCTTGGGACTGGACGAGCAGTACTTC. Translated, it gives CASSLGLDEQYF.